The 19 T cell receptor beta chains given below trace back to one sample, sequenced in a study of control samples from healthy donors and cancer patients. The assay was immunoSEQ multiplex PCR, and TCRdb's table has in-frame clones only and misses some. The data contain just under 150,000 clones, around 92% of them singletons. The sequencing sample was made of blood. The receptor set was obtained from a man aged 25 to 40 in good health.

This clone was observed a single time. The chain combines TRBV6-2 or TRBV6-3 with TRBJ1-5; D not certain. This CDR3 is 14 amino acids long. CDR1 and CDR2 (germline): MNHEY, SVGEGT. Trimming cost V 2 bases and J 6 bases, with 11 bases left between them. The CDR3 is CASSYASGGQPQHF. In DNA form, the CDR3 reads TGTGCCAGCAGTTACGCGTCGGGTGGTCAGCCCCAGCATTTT.

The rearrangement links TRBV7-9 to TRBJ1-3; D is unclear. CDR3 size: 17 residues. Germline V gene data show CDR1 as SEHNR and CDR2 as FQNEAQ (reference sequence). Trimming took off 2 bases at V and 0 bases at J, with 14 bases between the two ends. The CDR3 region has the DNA TGTGCCAGCAGCTTATCGCGCGTCGCCTCCTCTGGAAACACCATATATTTT. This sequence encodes CASSLSRVASSGNTIYF. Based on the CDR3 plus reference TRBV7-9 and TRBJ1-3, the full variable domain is DTGVSQNPRHKITKRGQNVTFRCDPISEHNRLYWYRQTLGQGPEFLTYFQNEAQLEKSRLLSDRFSAERPKGSFSTLEIQRTEQGDSAMYLCASSLSRVASSGNTIYFGEGSWLTVV.

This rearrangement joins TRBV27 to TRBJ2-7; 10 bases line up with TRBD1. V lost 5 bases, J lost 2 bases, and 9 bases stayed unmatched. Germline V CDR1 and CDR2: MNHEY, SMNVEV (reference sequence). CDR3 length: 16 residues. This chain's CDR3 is CASSPSGQGVTYEQYF. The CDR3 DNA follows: TGTGCCAGCAGTCCATCCGGACAGGGGGTTACCTACGAGCAGTACTTC.

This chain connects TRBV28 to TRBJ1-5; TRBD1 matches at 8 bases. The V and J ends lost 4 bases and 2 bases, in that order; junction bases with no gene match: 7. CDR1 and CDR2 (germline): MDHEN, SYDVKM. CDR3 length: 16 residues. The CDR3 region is CASSYPQGAGNQPQHF. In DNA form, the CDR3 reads TGTGCCAGCAGTTACCCCCAGGGGGCGGGCAATCAGCCCCAGCATTTT.

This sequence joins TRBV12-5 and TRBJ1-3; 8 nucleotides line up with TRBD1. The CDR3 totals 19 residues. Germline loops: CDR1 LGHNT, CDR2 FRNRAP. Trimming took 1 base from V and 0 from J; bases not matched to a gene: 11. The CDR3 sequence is CASGLGWQGARNSGNTIYF. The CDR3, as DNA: TGTGCTAGTGGTTTGGGGTGGCAGGGGGCTAGGAACTCTGGAAACACCATATATTTT.

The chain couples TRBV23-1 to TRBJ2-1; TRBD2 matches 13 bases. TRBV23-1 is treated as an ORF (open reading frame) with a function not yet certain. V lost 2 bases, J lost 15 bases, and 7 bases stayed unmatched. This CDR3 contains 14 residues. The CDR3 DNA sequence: TGCGCCAGCAGTCAACCGGGACTAGCGGGGAGTCTGTTCTTC. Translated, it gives CASSQPGLAGSLFF.

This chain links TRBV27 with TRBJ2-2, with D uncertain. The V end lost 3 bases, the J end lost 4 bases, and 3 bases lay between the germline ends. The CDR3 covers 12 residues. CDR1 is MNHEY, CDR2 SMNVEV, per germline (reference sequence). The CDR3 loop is CASSFRTGELFF. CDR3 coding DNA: TGTGCCAGCAGTTTCCGCACCGGGGAGCTGTTTTTT.

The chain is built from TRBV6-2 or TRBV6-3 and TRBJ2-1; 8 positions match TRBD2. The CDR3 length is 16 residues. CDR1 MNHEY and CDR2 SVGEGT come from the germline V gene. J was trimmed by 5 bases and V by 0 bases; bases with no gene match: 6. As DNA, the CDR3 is TGTGCCAGCAGTTACTCTTACCGGGGGGGGAACAATGAGCAGTTCTTC. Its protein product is CASSYSYRGGNNEQFF.

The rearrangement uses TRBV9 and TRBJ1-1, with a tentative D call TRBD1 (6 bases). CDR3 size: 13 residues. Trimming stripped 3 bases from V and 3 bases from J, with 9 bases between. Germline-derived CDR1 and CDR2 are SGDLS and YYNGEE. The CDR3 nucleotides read TGTGCCAGCAGCGGCAGGGGAGACACTGAAGCTTTCTTT. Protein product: CASSGRGDTEAFF.

This CDR3 reads CASSLDTGELFF. As DNA, the CDR3 is TGTGCCAGCAGCTTAGACACCGGGGAGCTGTTTTTT. The chain couples TRBV7-6 to TRBJ2-2; no firm D call. Germline V gives CDR1 SGHVS, CDR2 FNYEAQ. Trimming pared 1 base from V and 3 bases from J, leaving 0 bases between. CDR3 size: 12 residues.

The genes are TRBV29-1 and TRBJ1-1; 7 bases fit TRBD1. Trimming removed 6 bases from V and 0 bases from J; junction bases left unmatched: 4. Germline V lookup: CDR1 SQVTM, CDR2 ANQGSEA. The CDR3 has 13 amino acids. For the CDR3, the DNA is TGCAGCGTAGACAGGGCCATGAACACTGAAGCTTTCTTT. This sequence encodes CSVDRAMNTEAFF.

The CDR3 loop reads CASSLAQGGRSEQYF. The CDR3 coding sequence is TGCGCCAGCAGCTTGGCCCAAGGGGGCCGAAGTGAGCAGTACTTC. The chain employs TRBV5-1 and TRBJ2-7; 7 bases align to TRBD1. The CDR3 spans 15 residues. Germline V gene data show CDR1 as SGHRS and CDR2 as YFSETQ. Trimming cost V 0 bases and J 7 bases; bases outside gene matches: 10.

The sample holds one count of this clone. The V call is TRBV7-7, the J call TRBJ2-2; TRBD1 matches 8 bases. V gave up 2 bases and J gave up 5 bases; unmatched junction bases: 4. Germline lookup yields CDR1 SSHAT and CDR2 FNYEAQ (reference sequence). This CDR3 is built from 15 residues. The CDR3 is CASSLQGAGTGELFF. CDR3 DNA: TGTGCCAGCAGCTTACAGGGGGCAGGTACCGGGGAGCTGTTTTTT.

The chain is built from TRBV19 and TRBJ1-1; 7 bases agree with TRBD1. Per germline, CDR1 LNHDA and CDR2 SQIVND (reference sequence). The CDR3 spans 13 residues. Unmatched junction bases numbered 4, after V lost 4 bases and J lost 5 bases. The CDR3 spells CASSTRQGTEAFF. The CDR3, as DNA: TGTGCCAGTAGTACTCGACAGGGAACTGAAGCTTTCTTT.

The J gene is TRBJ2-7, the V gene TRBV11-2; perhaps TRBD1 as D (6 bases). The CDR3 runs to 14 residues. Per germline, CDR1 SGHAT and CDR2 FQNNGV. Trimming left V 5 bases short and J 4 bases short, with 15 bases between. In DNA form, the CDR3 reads TGTGCCAGCAGCATAGTGGGGGCCTCGTACGAGCAGTACTTC. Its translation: CASSIVGASYEQYF.

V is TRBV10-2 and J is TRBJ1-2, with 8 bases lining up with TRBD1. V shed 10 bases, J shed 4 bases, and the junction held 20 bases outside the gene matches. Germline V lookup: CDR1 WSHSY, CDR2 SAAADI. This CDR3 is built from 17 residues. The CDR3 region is CATGGLPGPAIGYGYTF. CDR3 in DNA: TGCGCCACAGGGGGCCTTCCGGGGCCAGCAATCGGCTATGGCTACACCTTC.

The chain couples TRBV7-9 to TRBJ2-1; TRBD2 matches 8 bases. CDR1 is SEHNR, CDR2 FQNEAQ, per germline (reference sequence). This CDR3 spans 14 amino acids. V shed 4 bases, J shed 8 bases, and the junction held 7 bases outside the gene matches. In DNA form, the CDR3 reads TGTGCCAGCAGCTACCGACCGCGGGGGGATGAGCAGTTCTTC. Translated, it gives CASSYRPRGDEQFF.

The CDR3, as DNA: TGTGCCAGCAGACGACGCTTGGCTAGCGAATCCTACGAGCAGTACTTC. Protein product: CASRRRLASESYEQYF. The rearrangement joins TRBV7-3 to TRBJ2-7; D perhaps matches TRBD2 (6 bases). V was cut by 6 bases and J by 1 base, with 19 bases left in between. The CDR3 is made up of 16 amino acids. Germline V lookup: CDR1 SGHTA, CDR2 FQGTGA.

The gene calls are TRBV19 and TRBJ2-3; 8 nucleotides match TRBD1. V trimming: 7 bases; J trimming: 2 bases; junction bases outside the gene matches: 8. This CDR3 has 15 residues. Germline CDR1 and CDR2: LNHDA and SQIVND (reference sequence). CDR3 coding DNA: TGTGCCAGTACCGGCACAGGGGGGCACACAGATACGCAGTATTTT. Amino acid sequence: CASTGTGGHTDTQYF.